The clone carrying this T cell receptor (beta chain) was counted once. The antigen remains unidentified. The data were obtained in a study of shared clonotypes between healthy human individuals. General observations from the study: Generally, naive subsets came out with larger estimated richness than memory subsets.

The assay was immunoSEQ multiplex PCR, and TCRdb's table has in-frame clones only and misses some. The table lists about 1 million clones, about 75% of them singletons, with about 1.5% in the top ten. The CDR3 length is 15 residues. Trimming removed 0 bases from V and 3 bases from J; junction bases left unmatched: 3. Germline-derived CDR1 and CDR2 are SGHNT and YYREEE (reference sequence). This sequence joins TRBV5-4 and TRBJ2-7; 10 bases are shared with TRBD2. The sequenced material came from memory CD4+ T cells sorted from blood. The sample's subset: CD45RA-negative fraction. The clonotype originates from a man between 18 and 35 years old in good health. CDR3: CASSLELAGNYEQYF. As DNA, the CDR3 is TGTGCCAGCAGCTTGGAACTAGCGGGAAACTACGAGCAGTACTTC.